The following is a T cell receptor (beta chain) sequence with its context. Its antigen is unidentified. In the same sample, other DNA sequences code for this CDR3. Produced via immunoSEQ multiplex PCR; TCRdb's table is partial and in-frame only. Of 600,000 or so clones in the sample, about 95% are singletons; the top ten hold approximately 0.11%. CDR3 length equals 16 residues. CDR1 and CDR2 (germline): MNHEY, SMNVEV (reference sequence). Naive CD8 isolation took CD45RO-negative cells positively selected for CCR7 and excluded terminally differentiated effector memory CD45RA+ cells. This sample was taken from a study of shared clonotypes between healthy human individuals. Whole-study findings and limits: Shared across a few donors were around 5% of the naive CD4 clonotypes.

The chain has TRBV27 and TRBJ2-5; 10 bases fit TRBD1. The J call may be faulty, since TRBJ2-7 better matches the DNA end. This receptor was obtained from a woman in her 30s in good health. The sample comprised naive CD8+ T cells sorted from blood. The CDR3 loop reads CASSLSPGTGAHEQYF. The CDR3, as DNA: TGTGCCAGCAGTCTCTCCCCCGGGACAGGGGCCCACGAGCAGTACTTC.